A selection of T cell receptor beta chains follows, all from one sample in a study of blood T cell repertoires in COVID-19. Some clones are missing from TCRdb's copy, which holds only in-frame ones; the method was immunoSEQ multiplex PCR. This table holds fewer than 150,000 clones, less than 75% found once. Sequencing was done on a sample of peripheral blood. The source is a human donor with acute or convalescent COVID-19. The donor label of this sample is uncertain. The CDR3 runs from the conserved cysteine through the conserved F or W. The order of the fields is clone size, D gene, CDR3 length, V gene, J gene, CDR3 DNA, CDR3 protein. The D gene is left open where the match is weak. Clone size is given for some rows only: seen once, a few or many times, or a class if the clone is expanded.

abundance: .; d_gene: TRBD2; len: 19; v_gene: TRBV5-1; j_gene: TRBJ2-1; CDR3nt: TGCGCCAGCAGCGTTAGCGGGGGGCCTCCGACCAGCTCCTACAATGAGCAGTTCTTC; CDR3aa: CASSVSGGPPTSSYNEQFF
abundance: .; d_gene: .; len: 14; v_gene: TRBV7-9; j_gene: TRBJ1-1; CDR3nt: TGTGCCAGCAGCTTAGCGTACGGGTACACTGAAGCTTTCTTT; CDR3aa: CASSLAYGYTEAFF
abundance: .; d_gene: .; len: 14; v_gene: TRBV18; j_gene: TRBJ2-3; CDR3nt: TGTGCCAGCTCACCTCACAGGGGCACAGATACGCAGTATTTT; CDR3aa: CASSPHRGTDTQYF
abundance: .; d_gene: TRBD1; len: 13; v_gene: TRBV7-8; j_gene: TRBJ2-1; CDR3nt: TGTGCCAGCAGCTTAGTTACCGGGACAGGGCAGTTCTTC; CDR3aa: CASSLVTGTGQFF
abundance: .; d_gene: TRBD1; len: 15; v_gene: TRBV28; j_gene: TRBJ1-1; CDR3nt: TGTGCCAGCAGTTTACCCGGGGACAGGTACACTGAAGCTTTCTTT; CDR3aa: CASSLPGDRYTEAFF
abundance: .; d_gene: TRBD1; len: 15; v_gene: TRBV30; j_gene: TRBJ1-4; CDR3nt: TGTGCCTGGAGGAAAAGGGACAGGGATAATGAAAAACTGTTTTTT; CDR3aa: CAWRKRDRDNEKLFF
abundance: .; d_gene: TRBD1; len: 15; v_gene: TRBV29-1; j_gene: TRBJ2-2; CDR3nt: TGCAGCGTGCTAGGGACAGGCAGTTATCCCGGGGAGCTGTTTTTT; CDR3aa: CSVLGTGSYPGELFF
abundance: .; d_gene: .; len: 16; v_gene: TRBV18; j_gene: TRBJ1-1; CDR3nt: TGTGCCAGCTCACCACCGTCCAGGGGTCTAGGCACTGAAGCTTTCTTT; CDR3aa: CASSPPSRGLGTEAFF
abundance: .; d_gene: .; len: 13; v_gene: TRBV28; j_gene: TRBJ1-3; CDR3nt: TGTGCCAGCAGCAGGGAAAATGGAAACACCATATATTTT; CDR3aa: CASSRENGNTIYF
abundance: many; d_gene: .; len: 13; v_gene: TRBV7-9; j_gene: TRBJ1-6; CDR3nt: TGTGCCAGCAGCTACTCCGGGGTTTCACCCCTCCACTTT; CDR3aa: CASSYSGVSPLHF
abundance: .; d_gene: .; len: 13; v_gene: TRBV9; j_gene: TRBJ2-7; CDR3nt: TGTGCCAGCAGCGTAGGACCCCGGGACGAGCAGTACTTC; CDR3aa: CASSVGPRDEQYF
abundance: .; d_gene: .; len: 14; v_gene: TRBV5-1; j_gene: TRBJ1-2; CDR3nt: TGCGCCAGCAGCTTGGGGACAGAAACCTATGGCTACACCTTC; CDR3aa: CASSLGTETYGYTF
abundance: .; d_gene: TRBD1; len: 15; v_gene: TRBV7-8; j_gene: TRBJ1-2; CDR3nt: TGTGCCAGCAGCTTATATCGGGGACAGAGCTATGGCTACACCTTC; CDR3aa: CASSLYRGQSYGYTF
abundance: .; d_gene: .; len: 15; v_gene: TRBV5-1; j_gene: TRBJ1-1; CDR3nt: TGCGCCAGCAGCCTCAAGATGAGCATGAACACTGAAGCTTTCTTT; CDR3aa: CASSLKMSMNTEAFF
abundance: once; d_gene: TRBD2; len: 16; v_gene: TRBV7-6; j_gene: TRBJ2-2; CDR3nt: TGTGCCAGCAGCTCCTCCGGGACTAGCGGCCCCGGGGAGCTGTTTTTT; CDR3aa: CASSSSGTSGPGELFF
abundance: .; d_gene: TRBD1; len: 13; v_gene: TRBV9; j_gene: TRBJ1-1; CDR3nt: TGTGCCAGCAGCGTAGGGCAGGGGGACAAAGCTTTCTTT; CDR3aa: CASSVGQGDKAFF
abundance: .; d_gene: TRBD1; len: 17; v_gene: TRBV28; j_gene: TRBJ2-3; CDR3nt: TGTGCCAGCACCCGGGGCAGGGGGCGCGTGGGCACAGATACGCAGTATTTT; CDR3aa: CASTRGRGRVGTDTQYF
abundance: .; d_gene: TRBD2; len: 15; v_gene: TRBV19; j_gene: TRBJ2-5; CDR3nt: TGTGCCAGTAGTATCGTCGGGCAGGGAGGGGAGACCCAGTACTTC; CDR3aa: CASSIVGQGGETQYF
abundance: .; d_gene: .; len: 16; v_gene: TRBV19; j_gene: TRBJ2-3; CDR3nt: TGTGCCAGTAGGCCCGGGGCAGGGGCGAGCACAGATACGCAGTATTTT; CDR3aa: CASRPGAGASTDTQYF
abundance: many; d_gene: TRBD1; len: 15; v_gene: TRBV4-2; j_gene: TRBJ2-7; CDR3nt: TGTGCCAGCAGCCACCGCGGGGACAGGGGCTACGAGCAGTACTTC; CDR3aa: CASSHRGDRGYEQYF
abundance: .; d_gene: .; len: 15; v_gene: TRBV28; j_gene: TRBJ2-1; CDR3nt: TGTGCCAGCAGGAACGCAGGGAGGTCGGGCAATGAGCAGTTCTTC; CDR3aa: CASRNAGRSGNEQFF
abundance: few; d_gene: .; len: 13; v_gene: TRBV10-2; j_gene: TRBJ2-2; CDR3nt: TGCGCCAGCCGCAGGGCGAACACCGGGGAGCTGTTTTTT; CDR3aa: CASRRANTGELFF
abundance: .; d_gene: TRBD1; len: 15; v_gene: TRBV2; j_gene: TRBJ2-2; CDR3nt: TGTGCCAGCAGAAGTACAGGGGTGAACACCGGGGAGCTGTTTTTT; CDR3aa: CASRSTGVNTGELFF
abundance: once; d_gene: .; len: 16; v_gene: TRBV18; j_gene: TRBJ1-6; CDR3nt: TGTGCCAGCTCACCACAGGGAGGTGGTTATAATTCACCCCTCCACTTT; CDR3aa: CASSPQGGGYNSPLHF
abundance: .; d_gene: .; len: 13; v_gene: TRBV7-8; j_gene: TRBJ1-1; CDR3nt: TGTGCCAGCAGCTTAGTTAGAAACACTGAAGCTTTCTTT; CDR3aa: CASSLVRNTEAFF
abundance: .; d_gene: .; len: 15; v_gene: TRBV6-1; j_gene: TRBJ1-6; CDR3nt: TGTGCCAGCAGTGAATCCAGGGTGACTAATTCACCCCTCCACTTT; CDR3aa: CASSESRVTNSPLHF
abundance: .; d_gene: TRBD1; len: 14; v_gene: TRBV14; j_gene: TRBJ2-5; CDR3nt: TGTGCCAGCAGCTACCGGGACAGATTAGAGACCCAGTACTTC; CDR3aa: CASSYRDRLETQYF
abundance: few; d_gene: TRBD1; len: 15; v_gene: TRBV6-5; j_gene: TRBJ2-1; CDR3nt: TGTGCCAGCAGCTTGACAGGGGGTAGCTACAATGAGCAGTTCTTC; CDR3aa: CASSLTGGSYNEQFF
abundance: .; d_gene: .; len: 14; v_gene: TRBV20-1; j_gene: TRBJ1-2; CDR3nt: TGCAGTGCTAGTCTCGGGAGAGGTGACTATGGCTACACCTTC; CDR3aa: CSASLGRGDYGYTF
abundance: .; d_gene: .; len: 14; v_gene: TRBV7-8; j_gene: TRBJ1-3; CDR3nt: TGTGCCAGCAGCCGGGACAACTCTGGAAACACCATATATTTT; CDR3aa: CASSRDNSGNTIYF
abundance: .; d_gene: .; len: 15; v_gene: TRBV9; j_gene: TRBJ2-3; CDR3nt: TGTGCCAGCACTAAGGGGCAGGGGTGGGCAGATACGCAGTATTTT; CDR3aa: CASTKGQGWADTQYF
abundance: .; d_gene: .; len: 17; v_gene: TRBV18; j_gene: TRBJ1-3; CDR3nt: TGTGCCAGCTCACCACGTCTAGGTCCAGGGGATGGAAACACCATATATTTT; CDR3aa: CASSPRLGPGDGNTIYF
abundance: .; d_gene: .; len: 15; v_gene: TRBV21-1; j_gene: TRBJ1-6; CDR3nt: TGTGCCAGCAGCCTCCCAGGGTGCTATAATTCACCCCTCCACTTT; CDR3aa: CASSLPGCYNSPLHF
abundance: few; d_gene: TRBD1; len: 15; v_gene: TRBV19; j_gene: TRBJ1-5; CDR3nt: TGTGCCAGTAGCCGACAGGGGGCAAGCAATCAGCCCCAGCATTTT; CDR3aa: CASSRQGASNQPQHF
abundance: .; d_gene: TRBD2; len: 14; v_gene: TRBV2; j_gene: TRBJ2-5; CDR3nt: TGTGCCAGCAGTGGAGGGACTATCCAAGAGACCCAGTACTTC; CDR3aa: CASSGGTIQETQYF
abundance: .; d_gene: TRBD2; len: 15; v_gene: TRBV28; j_gene: TRBJ2-3; CDR3nt: TGTGCCAGCAGTATGGGGCGGGGGGGCACAGATACGCAGTATTTT; CDR3aa: CASSMGRGGTDTQYF
abundance: .; d_gene: TRBD2; len: 15; v_gene: TRBV2; j_gene: TRBJ2-2; CDR3nt: TGTGCCAGCGGACGGGGGGGCTTGTTAACCGGGGAGCTGTTTTTT; CDR3aa: CASGRGGLLTGELFF
abundance: .; d_gene: .; len: 15; v_gene: TRBV5-6; j_gene: TRBJ1-3; CDR3nt: TGTGCCAGCAGCCGGGATGGGCTCGGGCGGAACACCATATATTTT; CDR3aa: CASSRDGLGRNTIYF
abundance: .; d_gene: .; len: 13; v_gene: TRBV28; j_gene: TRBJ1-1; CDR3nt: TGTGCCAGCAGTTTACGCAGGGACACTGAAGCTTTCTTT; CDR3aa: CASSLRRDTEAFF
abundance: once; d_gene: .; len: 13; v_gene: TRBV5-6; j_gene: TRBJ1-2; CDR3nt: TGTGCCAGCAGCTTGCGGGGGAACTATGGCTACACCTTC; CDR3aa: CASSLRGNYGYTF
abundance: .; d_gene: .; len: 14; v_gene: TRBV28; j_gene: TRBJ1-1; CDR3nt: TGTGCCAGCACCGGGGACAAAAGGAACACTGAAGCTTTCTTT; CDR3aa: CASTGDKRNTEAFF
abundance: few; d_gene: TRBD1; len: 14; v_gene: TRBV30; j_gene: TRBJ1-1; CDR3nt: TGTGCCTGGAGTAGACAGGGGATGAACACTGAAGCTTTCTTT; CDR3aa: CAWSRQGMNTEAFF
abundance: once; d_gene: .; len: 16; v_gene: TRBV5-6; j_gene: TRBJ1-6; CDR3nt: TGTGCCAGCAGCTTGTATAGGAGGGGATATGATTCACCCCTCCACTTT; CDR3aa: CASSLYRRGYDSPLHF
abundance: .; d_gene: .; len: 14; v_gene: TRBV6-5; j_gene: TRBJ2-2; CDR3nt: TGTGCCAGCAGTCCATCAGGGGTCACCGGGGAGCTGTTTTTT; CDR3aa: CASSPSGVTGELFF
abundance: .; d_gene: TRBD1; len: 15; v_gene: TRBV5-6; j_gene: TRBJ2-2; CDR3nt: TGTGCCAGCAGTCGGGACAGGGGGGTTCCCGGGGAGCTGTTTTTT; CDR3aa: CASSRDRGVPGELFF
abundance: .; d_gene: .; len: 14; v_gene: TRBV29-1; j_gene: TRBJ2-5; CDR3nt: TGCAGCGTTGAAGATCTTGGCAGGCAAGAGACCCAGTACTTC; CDR3aa: CSVEDLGRQETQYF